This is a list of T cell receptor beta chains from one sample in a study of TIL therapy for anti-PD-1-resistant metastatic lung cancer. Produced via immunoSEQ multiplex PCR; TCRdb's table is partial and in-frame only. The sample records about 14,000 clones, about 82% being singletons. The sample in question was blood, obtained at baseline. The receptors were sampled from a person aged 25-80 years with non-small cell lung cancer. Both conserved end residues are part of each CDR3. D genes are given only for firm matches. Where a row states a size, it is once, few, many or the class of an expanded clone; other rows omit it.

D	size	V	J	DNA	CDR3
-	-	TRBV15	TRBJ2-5	TGTGCCACCAGCAGAGATCGAGGGCCTCAAGAGACCCAGTACTTC	CATSRDRGPQETQYF
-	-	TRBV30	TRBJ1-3	TGTGCCTGGAGTGCCCCCGGGACTCCGGCCTCTGGAAACACCATATATTTT	CAWSAPGTPASGNTIYF
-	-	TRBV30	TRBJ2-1	TGTGCCTGGAGTGTACCTGAGGGGTTCAGGGTGCATGAGCAGTTCTTC	CAWSVPEGFRVHEQFF
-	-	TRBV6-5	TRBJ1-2	TGTGCCAGCAGTTACAGGACTTCCTCTTATGGCTACACCTTC	CASSYRTSSYGYTF
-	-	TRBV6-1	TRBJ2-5	TGTGCCAGCCGGCGAGACCCGTTCCAAGAGACCCAGTACTTC	CASRRDPFQETQYF
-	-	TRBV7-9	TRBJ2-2	TGTGCCAGCAGACCTCCGACAGGGACTAACACCGGGGAGCTGTTTTTT	CASRPPTGTNTGELFF
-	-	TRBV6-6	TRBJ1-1	TGTGCCAGCAGCCCCGAAAGGGCGGTGAACACTGAAGCTTTCTTT	CASSPERAVNTEAFF
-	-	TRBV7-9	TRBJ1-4	TGTGCCAGCAGCCCAGGGTTTAGACGGGAAAAACTGTTTTTT	CASSPGFRREKLFF
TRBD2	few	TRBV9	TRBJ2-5	TGTGCCAGCAGCGACCAAGCGGGGGGCACAGAGACCCAGTACTTC	CASSDQAGGTETQYF
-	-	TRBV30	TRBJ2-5	TGTGCCTGGAGTAATCTGGGGGGACAAGAGACCCAGTACTTC	CAWSNLGGQETQYF
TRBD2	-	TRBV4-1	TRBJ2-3	TGCGCCAGCAGCCACCTTCTAGCGGGGGCCCGTATTGGATATACGCAGTATTTT	CASSHLLAGARIGYTQYF
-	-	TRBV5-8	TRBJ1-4	TGTGCCAGCAGCCTGTTAGGAGGAGCGACTAATGAAAAACTGTTTTTT	CASSLLGGATNEKLFF
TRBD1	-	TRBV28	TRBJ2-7	TGTGCCAGCAGGGAAGGGACAGGGGGCCTGAGGGAGCAGTACTTC	CASREGTGGLREQYF
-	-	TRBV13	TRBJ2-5	TGTGCCAGCAGCTTAGTAGGAGGGGGGAAAGAGACCCAGTACTTC	CASSLVGGGKETQYF
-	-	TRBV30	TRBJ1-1	TGTGCCTGGAGGGACAGAAACACTGAAGCTTTCTTT	CAWRDRNTEAFF
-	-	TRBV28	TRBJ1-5	TGTGCCAGCAGCCCCTCTTACGGAGTCAATCAGCCCCAGCATTTT	CASSPSYGVNQPQHF
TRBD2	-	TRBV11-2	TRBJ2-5	TGTGCCAGCAGCCCGAGGCCGGGACTAGCCAGAGAGACCCAGTACTTC	CASSPRPGLARETQYF
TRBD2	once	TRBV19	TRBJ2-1	TGTGCCAGTACGCTACGGCTAGCGGGAGCCAACAATGAGCAGTTCTTC	CASTLRLAGANNEQFF
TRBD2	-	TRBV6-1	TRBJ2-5	TGTGCCAGCAGCCGACGGACTAGTCCGGAGACCCAGTACTTC	CASSRRTSPETQYF
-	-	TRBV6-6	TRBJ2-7	TGTGCCAGCACGGGGAACTCCTACGAGCAGTACTTC	CASTGNSYEQYF
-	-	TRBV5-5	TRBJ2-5	TGTGCCAGCAGCTTGGATCCAAATTTGAGGGGAGAGACCCAGTACTTC	CASSLDPNLRGETQYF
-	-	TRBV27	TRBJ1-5	TGTGCCAGCAGTCACAACAATCAGCCCCAGCATTTT	CASSHNNQPQHF
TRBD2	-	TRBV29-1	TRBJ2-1	TGCAGCGTCGATCTCCTAGCGGGAGTAGGAGAGCAGTTCTTC	CSVDLLAGVGEQFF
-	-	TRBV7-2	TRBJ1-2	TGTGCCAGCAGCCCAGAGGCCCCTCCCTATGGCTACACCTTC	CASSPEAPPYGYTF
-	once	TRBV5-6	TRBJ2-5	TGTGCCAGCAGCTTGTTGGATGCCAGAACAGAGACCCAGTACTTC	CASSLLDARTETQYF
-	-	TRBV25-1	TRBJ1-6	TGTGCCAGCACAGAGGGGACTTGGGATTCACCCCTCCACTTT	CASTEGTWDSPLHF
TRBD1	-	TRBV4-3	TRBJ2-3	TGCGCCAGCAGCCAAGAAACAGGGGCCATGACTTCTAGCACAGATACGCAGTATTTT	CASSQETGAMTSSTDTQYF
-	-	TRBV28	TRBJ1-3	TGTGCCAGCAGTCCTAACAGGGTAGGAAACACCATATATTTT	CASSPNRVGNTIYF
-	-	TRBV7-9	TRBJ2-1	TGTGCCAGCAGTCCGCAGGGCTTCGATGAGCAGTTCTTC	CASSPQGFDEQFF
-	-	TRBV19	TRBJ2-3	TGTGCCAGTAGTAGATACAGCACAGATACGCAGTATTTT	CASSRYSTDTQYF
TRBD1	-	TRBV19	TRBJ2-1	TGTGCCAGTAGTTTTTGGGACAGGTCCAATGAGCAGTTCTTC	CASSFWDRSNEQFF
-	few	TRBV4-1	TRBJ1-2	TGCGCCAGCAGCCAGGCCTCAGGGGTTGGGGGCTACACCTTC	CASSQASGVGGYTF
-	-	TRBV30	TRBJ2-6	TGTGCCTGGAGTGGTTCAGACCTGGTCAGCTGGGTAGTTAGCTCTGGGGCCAACGTCCTGACTTTC	CAWSGSDLVSWVVSSGANVLTF
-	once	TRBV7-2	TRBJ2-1	TGTGCCAGCAGCTCCGGTGGGCAGGGACGGCAGTTCTTC	CASSSGGQGRQFF
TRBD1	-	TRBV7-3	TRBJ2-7	TGTGCCAGCAGCTTAAGGGCCGGGACAGGGTACTACGAGCAGTACTTC	CASSLRAGTGYYEQYF